This TCR beta chain comes out of a study of blood T cell repertoires in COVID-19. Study background: Researchers got acute and convalescent COVID-19 samples from the United States, Italy and Spain. Sources were T cells, B-cell-depleted T cells, or PBMCs; the material itself was cDNA or gDNA.

The assay was immunoSEQ multiplex PCR, and TCRdb's table has in-frame clones only and misses some. Of some 200,000 clones listed, approximately 80% are singletons. The V end lost 2 bases, the J end lost 5 bases, and 14 bases lay between the germline ends. This CDR3 contains 15 residues. Germline V lookup: CDR1 MDHEN, CDR2 SYDVKM. V gene TRBV28 combines with J gene TRBJ2-3; D is perhaps TRBD1 (6 bases). Sequenced input: peripheral blood. The source of this sequence is a woman older than 75 with active or convalescent COVID-19. The CDR3 loop is CASSLIGGKVDTQYF. The CDR3 DNA follows: TGTGCCAGCAGTTTAATTGGGGGCAAAGTAGATACGCAGTATTTT. The complete variable domain, with remaining parts taken from reference TRBV28 and TRBJ2-3, reads DVKVTQSSRYLVKRTGEKVFLECVQDMDHENMFWYRQDPGLGLRLIYFSYDVKMKEKGDIPEGYSVSREKKERFSLILESASTNQTSMYLCASSLIGGKVDTQYFGPGTRLTVL.